These 3 T cell receptor beta chains share one sample of origin, sequenced in a study of T cells in Graves' hyperthyroidism and ophthalmopathy. TCR beta CDR3 sequences were amplified from RNA transcripts. In the first-round RT-PCR of the TCR CDR3, the HTBI primer set was used. TCRdb reprocessed the multiplex PCR reads via MiXCR and lists one record per CDR3 protein. The sample carries about 550,000 distinct CDR3 sequences, around 20% recorded once. The sequencing sample was made of blood. These receptors were obtained from a man aged 18 to 30 with Graves' hyperthyroidism.

The gene calls are TRBV25-1 and TRBJ2-4; D is unclear. CDR1 and CDR2 (germline): MGHDK, SYGVNS. The CDR3 is 14 amino acids. V was cut by 4 bases and J by 5 bases, with 12 bases left in between. DNA of the CDR3: TGTGCCAGCAGTGTACGCGACGAGGAAAACATTCAGTACTTC. Translating gives CASSVRDEENIQYF. The variable domain in full, with the rest retrieved from reference TRBV25-1 and TRBJ2-4, is EADIYQTPRYLVIGTGKKITLECSQTMGHDKMYWYQQDPGMELHLIHYSYGVNSTEKGDLSSESTVSRIRTEHFPLTLESARPSHTSQYLCASSVRDEENIQYFGAGTRLSVL.

CDR3 DNA: TGTGCCAGCAGACTCGGGGGTAGCGCACACTACGAGCAGTACTTC. Its translation is CASRLGGSAHYEQYF. The V call is TRBV28, the J call TRBJ2-7, with D tentatively TRBD2 (6 bases). Germline assignment: CDR1 MDHEN and CDR2 SYDVKM. V was shortened by 6 bases and J by 3 bases, with 18 bases between the two germline ends. This CDR3 region has 15 residues.

This clonotype was detected ten times or more. The rearrangement joins TRBV28 to TRBJ1-1, with TRBD1 as a possible D gene (6 bases). This CDR3 is 15 amino acids long. CDR1 is MDHEN, CDR2 SYDVKM, per germline. The V gene lost 5 bases and the J gene lost 3 bases, with 16 bases spanning the gap. The CDR3 protein is CASSAPRGEDTEAFF. CDR3 nucleotide sequence: TGTGCCAGCAGTGCCCCTAGGGGGGAGGACACTGAAGCTTTCTTT.